These 13 T cell receptor beta chains share one sample of origin, sequenced in a study of T cell responses to AZD1222 COVID-19 vaccine. Data came from immunoSEQ multiplex PCR; TCRdb stores just in-frame clones and leaves some out. The table shows 90,000 to 110,000 clones, with approximately 91% occurring only once. The sample here was peripheral blood, taken on day 0 of AZD1222 vaccination. The receptor source for this set is an adult in good health.

V is TRBV3-1 (or the pseudogene TRBV3-2) and J is TRBJ1-2, with no clear D. This CDR3 has 15 residues. Per the germline V gene, CDR1 is LGHDT and CDR2 is YNNKEL (reference sequence). V gave up 0 bases and J gave up 4 bases, with 12 bases separating them. CDR3 sequence reads: CASSQDRGGLYGYTF. CDR3 nucleotides: TGTGCCAGCAGCCAAGATCGAGGCGGCCTCTATGGCTACACCTTC.

The genes are TRBV9 and TRBJ2-1, with TRBD2 identical over 10 bases. Germline V gene data show CDR1 as SGDLS and CDR2 as YYNGEE. J was trimmed by 5 bases and V by 4 bases; bases with no gene match: 6. This CDR3 spans 15 amino acids. The CDR3 reads CASSPGSGGDNEQFF. CDR3 in DNA: TGTGCCAGCAGCCCGGGGAGCGGGGGGGACAATGAGCAGTTCTTC.

V usage is TRBV6-1 and J usage is TRBJ1-1; TRBD1 is a possible D gene (6 bases). V was cut by 3 bases and J by 3 bases, with 8 bases left in between. The CDR3 totals 13 residues. Looked up from germline, CDR1 is MNHNS and CDR2 is SASEGT. CDR3 loop: CASSEGAHTEAFF. Written as DNA, the CDR3 is TGTGCCAGCAGTGAGGGGGCGCACACTGAAGCTTTCTTT.

J is TRBJ1-2 and V is TRBV29-1, with 7 bases identical to TRBD1. The CDR3 is 11 amino acids. Germline CDR1 and CDR2: SQVTM and ANQGSEA. The V segment lost 6 bases and the J segment 6 bases; nucleotides outside the gene matches: 4. Here the CDR3 DNA reads TGCAGCGTGGGACAGTTCGATGGCTACACCTTC. Translated: CSVGQFDGYTF.

The rearrangement uses TRBV2 and TRBJ1-2, with no clear D. The V and J ends lost 3 bases and 5 bases respectively, with 13 bases between them. CDR1 and CDR2 (germline): SNHLY, FYNNEI. The CDR3 sequence is 14 residues long. CDR3 sequence: CASSDDSLAYGYTF. CDR3 DNA sequence: TGTGCCAGCAGTGATGACTCTCTGGCTTATGGCTACACCTTC.

The rearrangement uses TRBV29-1 and TRBJ2-7, with 7 bases matching TRBD1. The CDR3 runs to 12 residues. The germline gives CDR1 SQVTM, CDR2 ANQGSEA. V lost 4 bases to trimming and J lost 3 bases; unmatched junction nucleotides: 3. The CDR3 coding sequence is TGCAGCGTTGTACAGGGGATCTACGAGCAGTACTTC. It is translated as CSVVQGIYEQYF.

The chain couples TRBV27 to TRBJ1-2, with TRBD1 identical over 12 bases. The CDR3 consists of 15 residues. Germline V gene sequence: CDR1 MNHEY, CDR2 SMNVEV (reference sequence). Trimming took 10 bases from V and 8 from J; bases not matched to a gene: 14. CDR3 bases: TGTGCCACCCAAAGCCGGGACAGGGGGCTTTTCGGCTACACCTTC. This translates into CATQSRDRGLFGYTF.

This chain connects TRBV30 to TRBJ2-3; TRBD2 might be the D (7 bases). This CDR3 region has 11 residues. Germline V gene data show CDR1 as GTSNPN and CDR2 as SVGIG (reference sequence). The CDR3: CAGGGRDTQYF. The CDR3 DNA reads TGTGCGGGAGGGGGGAGAGATACGCAGTATTTT.

The rearrangement joins TRBV11-2 to TRBJ1-1; 8 nucleotides line up with TRBD1. J gave up 0 bases and V 5 bases, and 5 bases lay outside the gene matches. The CDR3 covers 15 residues. The germline gives CDR1 SGHAT, CDR2 FQNNGV. CDR3 in DNA: TGTGCCAGCAGCGTCCGACAGGGGCTGAACACTGAAGCTTTCTTT. Translation gives CASSVRQGLNTEAFF.

This clone was counted once. The chain uses TRBV5-1 and TRBJ2-1, with a weak D call TRBD2 (6 bases). Germline V CDR1 and CDR2: SGHRS, YFSETQ. The V end was cut by 4 bases, the J end by 10 bases, with 15 bases between. The CDR3 is made up of 13 amino acids. The CDR3 here is CASSRGEAEEQFF. The CDR3 DNA follows: TGCGCCAGCAGCCGCGGGGAAGCAGAAGAGCAGTTCTTC.

This chain connects TRBV7-9 to TRBJ2-7; D possibly matches TRBD1 or TRBD2 (6 bases each). The CDR3 is 16 residues long. Germline CDR1 SEHNR, CDR2 FQNEAQ (reference sequence). Trimming cost V 0 bases and J 4 bases, with 16 bases left between them. The CDR3 region is CASSLAQRGAAYEQYF. CDR3 nucleotides: TGTGCCAGCAGCTTAGCGCAAAGGGGGGCTGCTTACGAGCAGTACTTC. Full variable domain (remainder filled in from reference TRBV7-9 and TRBJ2-7): DTGVSQNPRHKITKRGQNVTFRCDPISEHNRLYWYRQTLGQGPEFLTYFQNEAQLEKSRLLSDRFSAERPKGSFSTLEIQRTEQGDSAMYLCASSLAQRGAAYEQYFGPGTRLTVT.

This chain uses TRBV19 with TRBJ1-1; 8 bases match TRBD1. V gave up 5 bases and J gave up 1 base; unmatched junction bases: 9. The CDR3 runs 16 residues. Per germline, CDR1 LNHDA and CDR2 SQIVND (reference sequence). The CDR3 nucleotides read TGTGCCAGTAGTCCCTGGGGACAGGCGCCGAACACTGAAGCTTTCTTT. Translated, it gives CASSPWGQAPNTEAFF. Complete variable domain (other parts from reference TRBV19 and TRBJ1-1): DGGITQSPKYLFRKEGQNVTLSCEQNLNHDAMYWYRQDPGQGLRLIYYSQIVNDFQKGDIAEGYSVSREKKESFPLTVTSAQKNPTAFYLCASSPWGQAPNTEAFFGQGTRLTVV.

V gene TRBV5-1 combines with J gene TRBJ1-6; no definite D call. Trimming took off 1 base at V and 7 bases at J, with 12 bases between the two ends. The length of the CDR3 is 15 residues. Germline values: CDR1 SGHRS, CDR2 YFSETQ. CDR3 residues: CASSLFAASNSPLHF. CDR3 DNA sequence: TGCGCCAGCAGCTTGTTTGCAGCGTCCAATTCACCCCTCCACTTT.